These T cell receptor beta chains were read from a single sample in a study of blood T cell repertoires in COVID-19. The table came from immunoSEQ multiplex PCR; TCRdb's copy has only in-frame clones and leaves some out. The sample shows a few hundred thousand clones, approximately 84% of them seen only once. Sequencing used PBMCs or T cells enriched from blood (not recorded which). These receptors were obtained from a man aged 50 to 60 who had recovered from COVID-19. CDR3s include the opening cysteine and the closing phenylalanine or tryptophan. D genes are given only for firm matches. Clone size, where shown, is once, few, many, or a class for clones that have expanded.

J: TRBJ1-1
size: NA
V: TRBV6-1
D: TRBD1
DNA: TGTGCCAGCAGTGAAATTACAGGGGGCGCGGGGTCCTTCTTT
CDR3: CASSEITGGAGSFF

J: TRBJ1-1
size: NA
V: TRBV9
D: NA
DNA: TGTGCCAGCAGCGTAGGAGATGGAGGGCCTGAAGCTTTCTTT
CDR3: CASSVGDGGPEAFF

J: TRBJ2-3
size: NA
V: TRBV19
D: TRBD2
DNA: TGTGCCAGTAGTATCCACTCCCCTTATAGCGGGGGGGGAGCAGATACGCAGTATTTT
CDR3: CASSIHSPYSGGGADTQYF

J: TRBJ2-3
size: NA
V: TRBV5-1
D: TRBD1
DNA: TGCGCCAGCAGCGGAACCACAGGGGCGACCGGGGATACGCAGTATTTT
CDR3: CASSGTTGATGDTQYF

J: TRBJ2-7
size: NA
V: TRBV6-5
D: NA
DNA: TGTGCCAGCCGGGGGAACTCCTACGAGCAGTACTTC
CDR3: CASRGNSYEQYF

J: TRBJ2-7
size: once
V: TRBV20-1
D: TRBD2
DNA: TGCAGTGCTAGTCCCCGGACTAGCGGGGGATTCAGCGAGCAGTACTTC
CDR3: CSASPRTSGGFSEQYF

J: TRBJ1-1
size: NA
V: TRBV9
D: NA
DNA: TGTGCCAGCAGCGTTGGTCTAGGGGGGAACACTGAAGCTTTCTTT
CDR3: CASSVGLGGNTEAFF

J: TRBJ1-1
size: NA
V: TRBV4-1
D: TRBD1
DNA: TGCGCCAGCAGCCAAGAGGGGACAGTGAACACTGAAGCTTTCTTT
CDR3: CASSQEGTVNTEAFF

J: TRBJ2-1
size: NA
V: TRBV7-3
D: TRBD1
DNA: TGTGCCAGCAGCTTAAGTAAGACAGGGGTCGCGTTCTTC
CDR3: CASSLSKTGVAFF

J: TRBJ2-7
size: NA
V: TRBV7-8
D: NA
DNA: TGTGCCAGCAGCCCTAACCACTACGAGCAGTACTTC
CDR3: CASSPNHYEQYF

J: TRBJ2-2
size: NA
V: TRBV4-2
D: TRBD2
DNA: TGTGCCAGCAGCCAAGATAAGATGCTAGCGGGTAACACCGGGGAGCTGTTTTTT
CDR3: CASSQDKMLAGNTGELFF

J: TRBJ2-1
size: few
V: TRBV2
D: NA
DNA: TGTGCCAGCGGACAGAGTTACAATGAGCAGTTCTTC
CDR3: CASGQSYNEQFF

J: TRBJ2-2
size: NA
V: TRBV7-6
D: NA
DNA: TGTGCCAGCAGCTTAGACGAGGTAGCGGAGAACACCGGGGAGCTGTTTTTT
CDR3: CASSLDEVAENTGELFF

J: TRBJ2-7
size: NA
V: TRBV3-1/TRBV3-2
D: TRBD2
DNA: TGTGCCAGCAGCCAAGCCCCAGCGGGGAACTACGAGCAGTACTTC
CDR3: CASSQAPAGNYEQYF

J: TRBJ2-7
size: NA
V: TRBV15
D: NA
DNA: TGTGCCACCAGCGGATATTCAGGGGGGACCTACGAGCAGTACTTC
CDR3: CATSGYSGGTYEQYF

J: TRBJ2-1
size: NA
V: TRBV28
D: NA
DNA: TGTGCCAGCAGTTTAGCGGATGCGGGAACCTACAATGAGCAGTTCTTC
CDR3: CASSLADAGTYNEQFF

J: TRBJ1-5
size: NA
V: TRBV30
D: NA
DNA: TGTGCCTGGGACCAGGGCAGCAATCAGCCCCAGCATTTT
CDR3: CAWDQGSNQPQHF

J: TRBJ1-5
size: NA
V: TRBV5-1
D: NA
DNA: TGCGCCAGCAGCTTGGACCAGAACCAGCCCCAGCATTTT
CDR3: CASSLDQNQPQHF

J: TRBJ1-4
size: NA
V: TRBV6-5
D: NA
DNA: TGTGCCAGCAGCTTCAGGGGTTGGTATGAAAAACTGTTTTTT
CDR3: CASSFRGWYEKLFF

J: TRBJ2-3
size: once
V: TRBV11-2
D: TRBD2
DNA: TGTGCCAGCAGCTCACCCGGCGGACTAGCGGGCCCCACAGATACGCAGTATTTT
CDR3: CASSSPGGLAGPTDTQYF

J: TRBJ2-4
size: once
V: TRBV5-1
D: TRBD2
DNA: TGCGCCAGCAGCTTGGCCTTTGCGGGAGCAGCCAAAAACATTCAGTACTTC
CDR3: CASSLAFAGAAKNIQYF

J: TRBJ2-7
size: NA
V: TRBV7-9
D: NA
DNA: TGTGCCAGCAGCTCGGCCTACGAGCAGTACTTC
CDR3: CASSSAYEQYF

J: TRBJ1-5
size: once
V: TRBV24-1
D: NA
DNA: TGTGCCACCAGTGATTTTAACAGGGAGATTAGCAATCAGCCCCAGCATTTT
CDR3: CATSDFNREISNQPQHF

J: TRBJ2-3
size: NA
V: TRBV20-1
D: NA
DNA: TGCAGTGCTACCGCAGATACGCAGTATTTT
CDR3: CSATADTQYF

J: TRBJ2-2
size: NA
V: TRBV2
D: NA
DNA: TGTGCCAGCAGTGCGGAGAGTTACACCGGGGAGCTGTTTTTT
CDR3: CASSAESYTGELFF

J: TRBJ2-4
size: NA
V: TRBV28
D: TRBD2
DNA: TGTGCCAGCATGGCGGGGGGCTCAAGCAAAAACATTCAGTACTTC
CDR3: CASMAGGSSKNIQYF

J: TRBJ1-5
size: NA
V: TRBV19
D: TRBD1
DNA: TGTGCCAGTACCAGCACAGGGGGACTCAATCAGCCCCAGCATTTT
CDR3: CASTSTGGLNQPQHF

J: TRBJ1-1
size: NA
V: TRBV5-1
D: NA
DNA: TGCGCCAGCAGCCCAGGGACGGGGGACGCTTTCTTT
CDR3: CASSPGTGDAFF

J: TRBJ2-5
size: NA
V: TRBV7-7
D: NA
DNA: TGTGCTAGCAGCGAGCACGTAATCCCTCAAGAGACCCAGTACTTC
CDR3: CASSEHVIPQETQYF

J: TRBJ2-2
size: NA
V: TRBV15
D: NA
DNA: TGTGCCACCAGCAGAGGGGGCAGGAACACCGGGGAGCTGTTTTTT
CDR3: CATSRGGRNTGELFF

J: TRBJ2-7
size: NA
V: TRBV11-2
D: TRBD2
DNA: TGTGCCAGCAGCTTCTTCAGGACTAGCGGAGCCCCCTACGAGCAGTACTTC
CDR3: CASSFFRTSGAPYEQYF

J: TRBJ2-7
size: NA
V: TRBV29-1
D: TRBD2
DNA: TGCAGCGTTTCTCGGACTAGCGTGGCCTACGAGCAGTACTTC
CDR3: CSVSRTSVAYEQYF

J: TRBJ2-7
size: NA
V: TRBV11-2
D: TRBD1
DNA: TGTGCCAGCAGCTTACCCCGGACAGGGAGTGACGAGCAGTACTTC
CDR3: CASSLPRTGSDEQYF

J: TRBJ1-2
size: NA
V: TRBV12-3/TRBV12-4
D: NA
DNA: TGTGCCAGCAGTGAGTCTAACTATGGCTACACCTTC
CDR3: CASSESNYGYTF

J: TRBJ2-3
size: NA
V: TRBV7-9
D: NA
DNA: TGTGCCAGCAGCTCCCCAGGGACAGATACGCAGTATTTT
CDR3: CASSSPGTDTQYF

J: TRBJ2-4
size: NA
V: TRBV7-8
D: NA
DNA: TGTGCCAGCAGCTTAGTTCTCCGGGGGGCCAAAAACATTCAGTACTTC
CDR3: CASSLVLRGAKNIQYF

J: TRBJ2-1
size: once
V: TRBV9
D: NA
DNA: TGTGCCAGCAGCGTAGTGAAGGCGGGTGGAGAGCAGTTCTTC
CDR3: CASSVVKAGGEQFF

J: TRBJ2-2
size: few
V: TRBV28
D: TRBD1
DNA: TGTGCCAGCAGTTTATTAAGGGGGCGGGCCGGGGAGCTGTTTTTT
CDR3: CASSLLRGRAGELFF

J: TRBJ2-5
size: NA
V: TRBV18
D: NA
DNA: TGTGCCAGCTCACCAGGTCTAGCCTCCCCCACGGTAGAGACCCAGTACTTC
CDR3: CASSPGLASPTVETQYF

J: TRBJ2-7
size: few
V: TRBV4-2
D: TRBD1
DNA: TGTGCCAGCAGCGGGACAGCCCAAGCCTACGAGCAGTACTTC
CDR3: CASSGTAQAYEQYF

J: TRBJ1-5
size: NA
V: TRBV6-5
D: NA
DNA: TGTGCCAGCAGACCTACTAGCAATCAGCCCCAGCATTTT
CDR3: CASRPTSNQPQHF

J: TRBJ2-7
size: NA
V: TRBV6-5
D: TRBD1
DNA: TGTGCCAGCAAAAACGGACAGGGAAACTCCTACGAGCAGTACTTC
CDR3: CASKNGQGNSYEQYF

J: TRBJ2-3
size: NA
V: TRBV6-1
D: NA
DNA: TGTGCCAGCAGTGAATGGCCGATGCGAGGAGATACGCAGTATTTT
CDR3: CASSEWPMRGDTQYF

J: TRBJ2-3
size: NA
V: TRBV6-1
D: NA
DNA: TGTGCCAGCAGTGGAGACAGGTTAAAGGGACCAGATACGCAGTATTTT
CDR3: CASSGDRLKGPDTQYF

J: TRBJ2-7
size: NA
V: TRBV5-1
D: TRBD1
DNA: TGCGCCAGCAGCTTGGCCTTTTCACAGGGGGTTATCGAGCAGTACTTC
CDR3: CASSLAFSQGVIEQYF

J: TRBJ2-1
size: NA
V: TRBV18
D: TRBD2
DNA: TGTGCCAGCTCACCTCTAGCGGACAATGAGCAGTTCTTC
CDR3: CASSPLADNEQFF

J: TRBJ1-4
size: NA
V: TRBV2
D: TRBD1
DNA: TGTGCCAGCAAATCACCCAACCGGCGGGACAGACTAAATGAAAAACTGTTTTTT
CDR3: CASKSPNRRDRLNEKLFF

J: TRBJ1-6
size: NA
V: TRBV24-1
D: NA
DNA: TGTGCCACCAGTGATTTTCGGGGGGCGAGCTCCTATAATTCACCCCTCCACTTT
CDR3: CATSDFRGASSYNSPLHF

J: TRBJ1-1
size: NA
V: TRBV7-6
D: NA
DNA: TGTGCCAGCAGCTATGGATCGGACAGGAACACTGAAGCTTTCTTT
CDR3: CASSYGSDRNTEAFF

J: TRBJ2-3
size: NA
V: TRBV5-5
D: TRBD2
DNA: TGTGCCAGCAGCGCGGGGGACTCTCCCTGGTTGGATACGCAGTATTTT
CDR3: CASSAGDSPWLDTQYF